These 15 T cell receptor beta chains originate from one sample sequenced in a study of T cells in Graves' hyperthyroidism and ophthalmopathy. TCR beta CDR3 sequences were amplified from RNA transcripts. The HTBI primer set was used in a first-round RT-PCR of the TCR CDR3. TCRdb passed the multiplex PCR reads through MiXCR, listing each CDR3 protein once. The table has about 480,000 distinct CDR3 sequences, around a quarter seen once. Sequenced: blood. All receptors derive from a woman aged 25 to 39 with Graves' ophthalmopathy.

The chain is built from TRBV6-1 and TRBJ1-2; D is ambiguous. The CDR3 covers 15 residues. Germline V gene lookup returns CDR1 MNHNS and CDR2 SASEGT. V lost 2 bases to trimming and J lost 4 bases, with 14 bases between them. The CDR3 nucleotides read TGTGCCAGCAGTGAACCCCTAGGAAGGTCCTATGGCTACACCTTC. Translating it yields CASSEPLGRSYGYTF.

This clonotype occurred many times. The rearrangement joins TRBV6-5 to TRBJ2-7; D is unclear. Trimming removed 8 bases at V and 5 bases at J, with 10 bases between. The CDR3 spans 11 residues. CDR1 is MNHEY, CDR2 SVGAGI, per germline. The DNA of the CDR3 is TGTGCCAGCGGCGAGCCCCACGAGCAGTACTTC. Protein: CASGEPHEQYF.

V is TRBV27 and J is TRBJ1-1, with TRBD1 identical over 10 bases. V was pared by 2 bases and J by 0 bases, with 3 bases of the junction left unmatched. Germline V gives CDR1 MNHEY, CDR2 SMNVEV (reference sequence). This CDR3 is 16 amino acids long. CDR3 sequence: CASSLGTGAVNTEAFF. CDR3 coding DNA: TGTGCCAGCAGTTTAGGGACAGGGGCTGTGAACACTGAAGCTTTCTTT.

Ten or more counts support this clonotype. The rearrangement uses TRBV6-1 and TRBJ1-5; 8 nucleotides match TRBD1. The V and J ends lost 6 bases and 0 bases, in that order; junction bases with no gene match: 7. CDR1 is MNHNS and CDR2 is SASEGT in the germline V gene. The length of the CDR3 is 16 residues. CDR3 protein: CASRDRDYYSNQPQHF. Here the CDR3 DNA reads TGTGCCAGCAGGGACAGGGACTACTATAGCAATCAGCCCCAGCATTTT.

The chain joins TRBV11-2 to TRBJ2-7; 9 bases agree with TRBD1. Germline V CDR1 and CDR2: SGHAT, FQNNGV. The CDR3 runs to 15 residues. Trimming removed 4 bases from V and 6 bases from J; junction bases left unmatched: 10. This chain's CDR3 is CASSSNRGRTGEQYF. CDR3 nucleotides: TGTGCCAGCAGCTCAAACAGGGGGCGGACTGGCGAGCAGTACTTC.

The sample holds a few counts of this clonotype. CDR3 in DNA: TGCGCCAGCAGCCGGGGGACAGGCTCGGGTGAGCAGTACTTC. It translates to CASSRGTGSGEQYF. V is TRBV5-1 and J is TRBJ2-7; 8 positions match TRBD1. The CDR3 sequence is 14 residues long. Trimming at V came to 4 bases and at J to 7 bases, leaving 10 bases not matched to a gene. Per germline, CDR1 SGHRS and CDR2 YFSETQ.

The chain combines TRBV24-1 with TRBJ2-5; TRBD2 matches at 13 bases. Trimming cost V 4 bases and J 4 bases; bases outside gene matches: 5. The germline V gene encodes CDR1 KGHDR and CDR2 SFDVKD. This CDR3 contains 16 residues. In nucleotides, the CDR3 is TGTGCCACCAGTGACATACTAGCGGGAGGGAGAGAGACCCAGTACTTC. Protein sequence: CATSDILAGGRETQYF.

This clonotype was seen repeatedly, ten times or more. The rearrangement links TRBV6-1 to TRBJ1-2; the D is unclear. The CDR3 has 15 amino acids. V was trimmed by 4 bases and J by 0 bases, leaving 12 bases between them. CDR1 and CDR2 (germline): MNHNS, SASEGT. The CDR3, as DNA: TGTGCCAGCAGTGGCCGCGTTGAACCTAACTATGGCTACACCTTC. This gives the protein CASSGRVEPNYGYTF.

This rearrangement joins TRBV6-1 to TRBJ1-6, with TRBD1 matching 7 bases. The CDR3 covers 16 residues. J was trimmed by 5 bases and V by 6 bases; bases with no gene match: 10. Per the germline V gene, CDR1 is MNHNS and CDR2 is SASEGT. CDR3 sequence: CASSAGTVRNNSPLHF. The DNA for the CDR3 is TGTGCCAGCAGCGCGGGGACAGTCAGGAATAATTCACCCCTCCACTTT.

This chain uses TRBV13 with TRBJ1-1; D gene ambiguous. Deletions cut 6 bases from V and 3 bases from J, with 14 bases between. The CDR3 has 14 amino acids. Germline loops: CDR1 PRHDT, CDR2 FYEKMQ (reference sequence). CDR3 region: CASRSWRVDTEAFF. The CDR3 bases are TGTGCCAGCAGATCTTGGAGGGTGGACACTGAAGCTTTCTTT.

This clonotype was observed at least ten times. The CDR3 loop is CSAPGNVDYGYTF. DNA for the CDR3: TGCAGTGCGCCCGGGAACGTCGACTATGGCTACACCTTC. The rearrangement links TRBV20-1 to TRBJ1-2; D remains ambiguous. Trimming pared 6 bases from V and 3 bases from J, leaving 14 bases between. Germline V gives CDR1 DFQATT, CDR2 SNEGSKA (reference sequence). The CDR3 has 13 residues.

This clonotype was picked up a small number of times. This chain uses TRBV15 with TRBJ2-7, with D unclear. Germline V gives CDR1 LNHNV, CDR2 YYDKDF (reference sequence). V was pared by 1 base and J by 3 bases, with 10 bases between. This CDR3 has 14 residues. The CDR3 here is CATSRGGWVYEQYF. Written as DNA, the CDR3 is TGTGCCACCAGCAGAGGTGGATGGGTCTACGAGCAGTACTTC.

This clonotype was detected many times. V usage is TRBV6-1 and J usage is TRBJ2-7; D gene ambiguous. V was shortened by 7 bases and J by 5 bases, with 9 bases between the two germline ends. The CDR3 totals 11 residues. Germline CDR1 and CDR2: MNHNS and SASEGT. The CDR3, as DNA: TGTGCCAGCACCGGCCTAGACGAGCAGTACTTC. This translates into CASTGLDEQYF.

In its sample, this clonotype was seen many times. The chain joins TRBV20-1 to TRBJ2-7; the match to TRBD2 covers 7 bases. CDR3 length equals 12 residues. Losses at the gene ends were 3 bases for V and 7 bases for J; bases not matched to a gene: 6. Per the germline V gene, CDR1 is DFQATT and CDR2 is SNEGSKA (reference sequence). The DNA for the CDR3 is TGCAGTGCTAGTCCCACGGGGGGAGAGCAGTACTTC. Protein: CSASPTGGEQYF.

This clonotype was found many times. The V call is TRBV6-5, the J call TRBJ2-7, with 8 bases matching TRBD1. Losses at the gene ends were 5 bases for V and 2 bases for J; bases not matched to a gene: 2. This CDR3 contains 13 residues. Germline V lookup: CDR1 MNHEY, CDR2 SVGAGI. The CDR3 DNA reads TGTGCCAGCAGTAGACAGGGGCCCTACGAGCAGTACTTC. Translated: CASSRQGPYEQYF.